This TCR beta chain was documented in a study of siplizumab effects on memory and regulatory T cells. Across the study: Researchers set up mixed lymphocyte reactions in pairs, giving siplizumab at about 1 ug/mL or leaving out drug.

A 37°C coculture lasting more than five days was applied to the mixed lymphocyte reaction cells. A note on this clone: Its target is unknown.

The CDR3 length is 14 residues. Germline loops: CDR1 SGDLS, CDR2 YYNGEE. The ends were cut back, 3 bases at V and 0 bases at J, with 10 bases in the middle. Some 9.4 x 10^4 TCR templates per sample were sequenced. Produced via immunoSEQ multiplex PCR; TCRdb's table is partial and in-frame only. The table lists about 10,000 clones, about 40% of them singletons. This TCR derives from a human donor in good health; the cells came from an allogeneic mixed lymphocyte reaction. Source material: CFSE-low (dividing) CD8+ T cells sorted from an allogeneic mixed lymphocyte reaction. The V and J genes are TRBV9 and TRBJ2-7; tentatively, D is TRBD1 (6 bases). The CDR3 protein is CASSATGVSYEQYF. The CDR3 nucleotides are TGTGCCAGCAGCGCGACAGGAGTCTCCTACGAGCAGTACTTC.